This T cell receptor (beta chain) was recorded in a study of cytomegalovirus exposure and HLA in healthy donors. Regarding the study as a whole: Both high specificity and high sensitivity reportedly marked the classifier's diagnosis of cytomegalovirus status.

Regarding this clone: Its specificity is unknown.

Produced via immunoSEQ multiplex PCR; TCRdb's table is partial and in-frame only. The sample includes 150,000 to 200,000 clones, nearly 90% of them seen just once. Trimming left V 0 bases short and J 4 bases short, with 18 bases between. Germline V gene data show CDR1 as GTSNPN and CDR2 as SVGIG (reference sequence). The CDR3 totals 16 residues. Sequencing was done on a sample of PBMCs. The rearrangement joins TRBV30 to TRBJ1-2, with D maybe TRBD1 (5 bases). The TCR comes from a man younger than 35 in good health and CMV-seropositive. The CDR3 sequence is CAWSVRGGGKFYGYTF. CDR3 sequence (DNA): TGTGCCTGGAGTGTACGCGGTGGGGGGAAGTTCTATGGCTACACCTTC. Combining the CDR3 with reference TRBV30 and TRBJ1-2 gives the whole variable domain SQTIHQWPATLVQPVGSPLSLECTVEGTSNPNLYWYRQAAGRGLQLLFYSVGIGQISSEVPQNLSASRPQDRQFILSSKKLLLSDSGFYLCAWSVRGGGKFYGYTFGSGTRLTVV.